This is a list of T cell receptor beta chains from one sample in a study of T cells in Graves' hyperthyroidism and ophthalmopathy. Each CDR3 protein gets one entry after TCRdb re-called the multiplex PCR reads with MiXCR. This sample carries roughly 130,000 distinct CDR3 sequences, less than 25% of them seen once, and the ten largest clones take around 69%. Sequencing was performed on blood. The receptors were sampled from a woman between 45 and 65 years old with Graves' hyperthyroidism that later progressed to Graves' ophthalmopathy. Each CDR3 is given with its conserved first and last residue. Fields, in order: V gene, J gene, clone size, D gene, CDR3 protein, CDR3 DNA. A D gene is named only where the DNA matches it firmly. Expanded clones get a size class; other rows say once, few or many, or leave the size out.

TRBV29-1	TRBJ1-2	NA	NA	CSVMTGLQFYGYTF	TGCAGCGTCATGACAGGCCTACAATTCTATGGCTACACCTTC
TRBV7-4	TRBJ1-1	NA	NA	CASSSPTGPGGAFF	TGTGCCAGCAGCTCGCCGACAGGCCCCGGGGGAGCTTTCTTT
TRBV27	TRBJ2-4	NA	NA	CASSFYGGLGNIQYF	TGTGCCAGCAGTTTTTACGGGGGATTGGGAAACATTCAGTACTTC
TRBV11-2	TRBJ1-6	NA	NA	CASSHRVTGKPLHF	TGTGCCAGCAGCCATCGGGTAACAGGGAAGCCCCTCCACTTT
TRBV6-6	TRBJ2-1	NA	NA	CAISYSTGGAGEQFF	TGTGCCATCAGTTACTCGACCGGGGGCGCGGGTGAGCAGTTCTTC
TRBV18	TRBJ2-2	few	NA	CASSYQETGELFF	TGTGCCAGCTCATATCAAGAAACCGGGGAGCTGTTTTTT
TRBV5-8	TRBJ1-2	many	NA	CASSPPADTNYGYTF	TGTGCCAGCAGCCCCCCCGCGGACACGAACTATGGCTACACCTTC
TRBV19	TRBJ1-1	many	TRBD1	CASSVDRGTEAFF	TGTGCCAGCAGTGTCGACAGGGGCACTGAAGCTTTCTTT
TRBV3-1	TRBJ1-2	many	TRBD1	CASSLGTGLGYTF	TGTGCCAGCAGCCTCGGGACAGGGCTCGGCTACACCTTC
TRBV15	TRBJ2-1	few	NA	CATSRERRNEQFF	TGTGCCACCAGCAGAGAACGGCGGAATGAGCAGTTCTTC
TRBV19	TRBJ2-7	NA	NA	CAEYPRAGPFSYEQYF	TGTGCCGAGTACCCGAGGGCAGGCCCTTTCTCCTACGAGCAGTACTTC
TRBV20-1	TRBJ2-2	few	TRBD1	CSATSRDRGLSGELFF	TGCAGTGCAACCTCCAGGGACAGGGGGCTGTCCGGGGAGCTGTTTTTT
TRBV7-8	TRBJ2-1	many	TRBD2	CASSHTLAGYNEQFF	TGTGCCAGCAGCCACACATTAGCGGGATACAATGAGCAGTTCTTC
TRBV20-1	TRBJ1-2	NA	NA	CSARDQGSRGYTF	TGCAGTGCTAGAGATCAGGGCTCTAGAGGCTACACCTTC
TRBV19	TRBJ2-7	NA	NA	CASSPMPGHPAYEQYF	TGTGCCAGTAGCCCCATGCCGGGACATCCAGCCTACGAGCAGTACTTC
TRBV7-6	TRBJ2-1	NA	TRBD2	CASSLGGLAGLYNEQFF	TGTGCCAGCAGCTTAGGGGGACTAGCGGGTTTGTACAATGAGCAGTTCTTC
TRBV6-2/TRBV6-3	TRBJ2-7	many	NA	CASSYYRAGAGYEQYF	TGTGCCAGCAGTTACTATCGGGCAGGGGCAGGCTACGAGCAGTACTTC
TRBV5-1	TRBJ1-2	NA	NA	CASRRDDYGYTF	TGCGCCAGCAGACGAGATGACTATGGCTACACCTTC
TRBV28	TRBJ2-5	many	TRBD2	CASSLGASGYQETQYF	TGTGCCAGCAGCCTAGGGGCTAGCGGATACCAAGAGACCCAGTACTTC
TRBV20-1	TRBJ2-7	few	TRBD1	CSAHPRDRFSYEQYF	TGCAGTGCCCACCCCCGGGACAGGTTTTCCTACGAGCAGTACTTC
TRBV29-1	TRBJ2-7	many	NA	CSVETRLSYEQYF	TGCAGCGTTGAGACTAGGCTGTCCTACGAGCAGTACTTC
TRBV5-1	TRBJ2-3	NA	TRBD2	CASSLGWLAGEEDTQYF	TGCGCCAGCAGCTTGGGGTGGCTAGCGGGAGAGGAGGATACGCAGTATTTT
TRBV28	TRBJ2-5	NA	NA	CASIRGYGGRETQYF	TGTGCCAGCATTCGGGGATACGGAGGGCGAGAGACCCAGTACTTC
TRBV5-1	TRBJ2-2	many	TRBD2	CASTRTSGNTGELFF	TGCGCCAGCACCCGGACTAGCGGGAACACCGGGGAGCTGTTTTTT
TRBV11-2	TRBJ2-5	many	NA	CASSWDYQETQYF	TGTGCCAGCAGCTGGGACTACCAAGAGACCCAGTACTTC
TRBV20-1	TRBJ2-2	NA	TRBD1	CSARDRRRTGELFF	TGCAGTGCTCGGGACAGGAGGAGGACCGGGGAGCTGTTTTTT
TRBV2	TRBJ2-7	many	NA	CASRASGLYEQYF	TGTGCCAGCAGAGCCTCGGGTCTCTACGAGCAGTACTTC
TRBV18	TRBJ1-1	many	TRBD1	CASSPDPGGAFF	TGTGCCAGCTCACCTGACCCAGGGGGAGCTTTCTTT
TRBV3-1	TRBJ1-4	many	NA	CASSQDQAPTNEKLFF	TGTGCCAGCAGCCAAGATCAAGCCCCGACTAATGAAAAACTGTTTTTT
TRBV27	TRBJ1-1	many	NA	CASSLKRGVNTEAFF	TGTGCCAGCAGTTTAAAACGGGGGGTGAACACTGAAGCTTTCTTT
TRBV5-4	TRBJ2-4	NA	TRBD2	CASSRTAGGTKNIQYF	TGTGCCAGCAGCCGCACAGCGGGAGGTACCAAAAACATTCAGTACTTC
TRBV18	TRBJ2-1	many	NA	CASSPPWVDEQFF	TGTGCCAGCTCACCTCCCTGGGTCGATGAGCAGTTCTTC
TRBV5-5	TRBJ1-1	few	TRBD1	CASSSSGQVNTEAFF	TGTGCCAGCAGCTCCTCAGGACAGGTGAACACTGAAGCTTTCTTT
TRBV3-1	TRBJ2-3	many	NA	CASSQTGADTQYF	TGTGCCAGCAGCCAAACGGGAGCAGATACGCAGTATTTT
TRBV7-9	TRBJ2-5	few	TRBD2	CASSNSGGLGTQYF	TGTGCCAGCAGCAATAGCGGGGGGCTGGGGACCCAGTACTTC
TRBV28	TRBJ1-1	many	NA	CASRRQPWGRMNTEAFF	TGTGCCAGCAGACGACAACCCTGGGGACGGATGAACACTGAAGCTTTCTTT
TRBV20-1	TRBJ2-3	many	TRBD2	CSAKTSGRSADTQYF	TGCAGTGCCAAGACTAGCGGGAGGTCGGCAGATACGCAGTATTTT
TRBV5-1	TRBJ1-2	few	NA	CASSLGHRDLVSANYGYTF	TGCGCCAGCAGCTTGGGGCACAGGGACTTGGTCTCGGCTAACTATGGCTACACCTTC
TRBV11-3	TRBJ2-1	many	TRBD2	CASSPLAGGYNEQFF	TGTGCCAGCAGCCCCCTAGCGGGTGGCTACAATGAGCAGTTCTTC
TRBV6-1	TRBJ1-5	NA	NA	CASSTGTGAQHF	TGTGCCAGCAGTACTGGGACGGGCGCCCAGCATTTT
TRBV5-1	TRBJ2-5	once	NA	CASRERDQETQYF	TGCGCCAGCAGAGAGAGAGACCAAGAGACCCAGTACTTC
TRBV20-1	TRBJ2-7	NA	TRBD2	CSAKERGPYEQYF	TGCAGTGCTAAGGAGCGGGGACCCTACGAGCAGTACTTC
TRBV19	TRBJ1-1	NA	NA	CASSIRVQGEAFF	TGTGCCAGTAGTATCAGAGTCCAGGGTGAAGCTTTCTTT
TRBV7-3	TRBJ1-1	few	NA	CASSSPPGGPMNTEAFF	TGTGCCAGCAGCTCCCCCCCCGGGGGGCCCATGAACACTGAAGCTTTCTTT
TRBV28	TRBJ1-5	many	TRBD1	CASSSTAGQGNQPQHF	TGTGCCAGCAGCTCAACCGCCGGACAGGGGAATCAGCCCCAGCATTTT
TRBV30	TRBJ2-1	many	NA	CAWRGTSRNNEQFF	TGTGCCTGGAGGGGAACTAGCAGGAACAATGAGCAGTTCTTC
TRBV13	TRBJ2-1	few	NA	CASSLGRTDYNEQFF	TGTGCCAGCAGCTTAGGCCGGACGGACTACAATGAGCAGTTCTTC
TRBV7-2	TRBJ2-3	many	TRBD2	CASSLFPGGSDTQYF	TGTGCCAGCAGCTTATTTCCGGGAGGATCAGATACGCAGTATTTT
TRBV3-1	TRBJ1-1	NA	NA	CASSPYTNTEAFF	TGTGCCAGCAGCCCCTACACGAACACTGAAGCTTTCTTT
TRBV5-1	TRBJ2-7	many	NA	CASSVWQGGGYEQYF	TGCGCCAGCAGCGTGTGGCAGGGCGGTGGGTACGAGCAGTACTTC
TRBV28	TRBJ1-1	many	NA	CASSLRQSEAFF	TGTGCCAGCAGTTTGAGGCAGAGTGAAGCTTTCTTT
TRBV20-1	TRBJ1-2	few	NA	CSAQPWVSLKSAHTF	TGCAGTGCGCAACCCTGGGTTAGTTTAAAATCGGCCCACACCTTC
TRBV5-4	TRBJ1-1	many	NA	CASMDWVNTEAFF	TGTGCCAGCATGGACTGGGTGAACACTGAAGCTTTCTTT